These 14 T cell receptor beta chains came from one sample sequenced in a study of blood T cell repertoires in COVID-19. The protocol was immunoSEQ multiplex PCR, while the TCRdb copy is restricted to in-frame clones and leaves out a portion. Of about 200,000 clones listed, about 86% are singletons. The specimen was PBMCs or T cells enriched from blood (not recorded which). All receptors come from a woman between 35 and 50 years old in a cohort exposed to, infected with or recovered from COVID-19 (not recorded which).

This clone was detected only once. The gene calls are TRBV5-1 and TRBJ2-4; D is perhaps TRBD2 (6 bases). The CDR3 has 18 residues. Germline lookup yields CDR1 SGHRS and CDR2 YFSETQ. Trimming left V 2 bases short and J 0 bases short, with 18 bases between. CDR3 sequence reads: CASSLSSRGSRAKNIQYF. DNA for the CDR3: TGCGCCAGCAGCTTATCGTCGCGGGGTAGCCGAGCCAAAAACATTCAGTACTTC.

This clone was detected a few times. This sample includes further DNA sequences coding for the same CDR3. The chain recombines TRBV5-1 with TRBJ1-1; D gene uncertain. The germline V gene has CDR1 SGHRS and CDR2 YFSETQ. The CDR3 covers 13 residues. The V gene lost 0 bases and the J gene lost 1 base, with 4 bases spanning the gap. CDR3 nucleotide sequence: TGCGCCAGCAGCTTGGCAGGGAACACTGAAGCTTTCTTT. Translating it yields CASSLAGNTEAFF. The full variable domain, with the rest looked up from reference TRBV5-1 and TRBJ1-1, is KAGVTQTPRYLIKTRGQQVTLSCSPISGHRSVSWYQQTPGQGLQFLFEYFSETQRNKGNFPGRFSGRQFSNSRSEMNVSTLELGDSALYLCASSLAGNTEAFFGQGTRLTVV.

This clone came up a few times. The genes are TRBV4-3 and TRBJ2-1; D is undetermined. CDR3 length: 14 residues. The germline V gene encodes CDR1 LGHNA and CDR2 YSLEER. V lost 0 bases to trimming and J lost 4 bases, with 7 bases between them. CDR3 sequence (DNA): TGCGCCAGCAGCCAAGATCTACAGTACAATGAGCAGTTCTTC. Translated: CASSQDLQYNEQFF.

The J gene is TRBJ1-2, the V gene TRBV29-1; 9 positions agree with TRBD1. From germline, CDR1 is SQVTM and CDR2 ANQGSEA. The CDR3 has 12 amino acids. V shed 2 bases, J shed 6 bases, and the junction held 1 base outside the gene matches. The CDR3 protein is CSVETGGNGYTF. The CDR3 nucleotides read TGCAGCGTTGAAACAGGGGGCAATGGCTACACCTTC.

The rearrangement joins TRBV18 to TRBJ2-7; the match to TRBD1 covers 8 bases. V dropped 3 bases and J dropped 2; count of bases not matched to a gene: 3. This CDR3 contains 14 residues. Germline values: CDR1 KGHSH, CDR2 LQKENI. CDR3 nucleotides: TGTGCCAGCTCACCGGGACAGGCAACCTACGAGCAGTACTTC. Translated: CASSPGQATYEQYF. Variable domain in full (rest from reference TRBV18 and TRBJ2-7): NAGVMQNPRHLVRRRGQEARLRCSPMKGHSHVYWYRQLPEEGLKFMVYLQKENIIDESGMPKERFSAEFPKEGPSILRIQQVVRGDSAAYFCASSPGQATYEQYFGPGTRLTVT.

CDR3 protein: CASSSGAGPSYEQYF. The CDR3 nucleotides are TGTGCCAGCAGTTCCGGAGCGGGCCCCTCCTACGAGCAGTACTTC. The rearrangement uses TRBV6-5 and TRBJ2-7, with D perhaps TRBD2 (6 bases). Germline CDR1 is MNHEY and CDR2 is SVGAGI. This CDR3 has 15 amino acids. V lost 4 bases and J 0 bases, leaving 13 bases between the germline ends.

The chain uses TRBV7-9 and TRBJ2-1; 13 bases fit TRBD2. With V trimmed by 4 bases and J by 6 bases, 9 bases remained unmatched. Germline V CDR1 and CDR2: SEHNR, FQNEAQ (reference sequence). The CDR3 runs to 17 residues. CDR3 nucleotides: TGTGCCAGCAGCTCTTCCCGGACTAGCGGGAGTGGCAATGAGCAGTTCTTC. Protein: CASSSSRTSGSGNEQFF.

The J gene is TRBJ1-4, the V gene TRBV27; weak D call: TRBD1 (5 bases). Germline V gene lookup returns CDR1 MNHEY and CDR2 SMNVEV (reference sequence). Between the trimmed V and J ends, which lost 1 base and 8 bases, there was a span of 14 bases. The CDR3 has 15 residues. The CDR3 nucleotides are TGTGCCAGCAGTTTATTCAAGGGGCTAAGCGAAAAACTGTTTTTT. Residues: CASSLFKGLSEKLFF.

This clone was observed a few times. The rearrangement uses TRBV4-1 and TRBJ2-7; 11 nucleotides agree with TRBD2. Germline V gene lookup returns CDR1 MGHRA and CDR2 YSYEKL. V shed 3 bases and J 3 bases; nucleotides not matched to a gene: 4. CDR3 size: 15 residues. The CDR3 sequence: CASSHIAGGGYEQYF. CDR3 in DNA: TGCGCCAGCAGCCACATAGCGGGAGGGGGCTACGAGCAGTACTTC.

The V gene is TRBV14, the J gene TRBJ2-2; 12 nucleotides line up with TRBD2. The J segment lost 6 bases and the V segment lost 1 base, leaving 9 bases of the junction unmatched. The germline V gene encodes CDR1 SGHDN and CDR2 FVKESK. The length of the CDR3 is 18 residues. The CDR3 nucleotides are TGTGCCAGCAGCCAAGTCCAACTAGCGGGAGGAATTGCCGGGGAGCTGTTTTTT. Translating it yields CASSQVQLAGGIAGELFF. Looking up the rest from reference TRBV14 and TRBJ2-2 gives the full variable domain: EAGVTQFPSHSVIEKGQTVTLRCDPISGHDNLYWYRRVMGKEIKFLLHFVKESKQDESGMPNNRFLAERTGGTYSTLKVQPAELEDSGVYFCASSQVQLAGGIAGELFFGEGSRLTVL.

V usage is TRBV20-1 and J usage is TRBJ1-1; D unclear. Trimming pared 3 bases from V and 7 bases from J, leaving 9 bases between. The germline V gene has CDR1 DFQATT and CDR2 SNEGSKA (reference sequence). CDR3 length equals 11 residues. The CDR3 region has the DNA TGCAGTGCTAGTCCCTCCCTTGAAGCTTTCTTT. Translation gives CSASPSLEAFF.

The CDR3 region is CASSSGTAQETQYF. In DNA, the CDR3 is TGTGCCAGCAGCTCCGGGACAGCACAAGAGACCCAGTACTTC. This chain connects TRBV28 to TRBJ2-5; 7 bases fit TRBD1. CDR3 length equals 14 residues. The germline V gene encodes CDR1 MDHEN and CDR2 SYDVKM. V was pared by 6 bases and J by 2 bases, with 6 bases of the junction left unmatched.

This clone appeared a few times. The chain uses TRBV6-4 and TRBJ2-2; D perhaps matches TRBD2 (6 bases). CDR3 size: 16 residues. V lost 0 bases, J lost 3 bases, and 11 bases lay in between. Looked up from germline, CDR1 is MRHNA and CDR2 is SNTAGT. In DNA form, the CDR3 reads TGTGCCAGCAGTGACTCTGTCGGAGGGGACACCGGGGAGCTGTTTTTT. This translates into CASSDSVGGDTGELFF.

The chain recombines TRBV19 with TRBJ2-5; 9 bases agree with TRBD1. The V gene end was trimmed by 5 bases and the J gene end by 7 bases; junction bases not matched to a gene: 5. Germline-derived CDR1 and CDR2 are LNHDA and SQIVND (reference sequence). The CDR3 extends over 13 amino acids. The CDR3 reads CASSEQGAGTQYF. CDR3 nucleotide sequence: TGTGCCAGTAGTGAACAGGGGGCCGGGACCCAGTACTTC.